These T cell receptor beta chains were read from a single sample in a study of OX40 agonist ivuxolimab in advanced cancers. The data were produced by immunoSEQ multiplex PCR, yet TCRdb's version contains in-frame clones alone and is incomplete. The table has 78,000 or so clones, around 84% seen once; the top ten hold roughly a sixth. The sample in question was CD4+ or CD8+ T cells sorted from blood, obtained in a trial of the OX40 agonist ivuxolimab. Every receptor here comes from an adult with an advanced solid tumor such as melanoma, head and neck, liver or kidney cancer. CDR3s include the opening cysteine and the closing phenylalanine or tryptophan. The D gene is left open where the match is weak. A clone size is listed for some rows: how often the clone was seen (once, few, many), or a class if it is expanded.

clone size: once
V gene: TRBV23-1
D gene: TRBD1
CDR3 length: 16
J gene: TRBJ1-4
CDR3 DNA: TGCGCCAGCAGTCAGGGTGTTACAGGGGGTAATGACAAACTGTTTTTT
CDR3 protein: CASSQGVTGGNDKLFF

clone size: few
V gene: TRBV25-1
D gene: NA
CDR3 length: 14
J gene: TRBJ2-2
CDR3 DNA: TGTGCCAGCAGTGAATATATGAACACCGGCGAGCTGTTTTTT
CDR3 protein: CASSEYMNTGELFF

clone size: NA
V gene: TRBV19
D gene: NA
CDR3 length: 15
J gene: TRBJ2-1
CDR3 DNA: TGTGCCAGTAGTATAGCCAACCTTGACTACAATGAGCAGTTCTTC
CDR3 protein: CASSIANLDYNEQFF

clone size: NA
V gene: TRBV19
D gene: TRBD2
CDR3 length: 16
J gene: TRBJ2-7
CDR3 DNA: TGTGCCAGTAGTGACCCCGGGACTAGCGGAACCTACGAGCAGTACTTC
CDR3 protein: CASSDPGTSGTYEQYF

clone size: NA
V gene: TRBV9
D gene: NA
CDR3 length: 13
J gene: TRBJ1-1
CDR3 DNA: TGTGCCAGCAGCGTAGATTTGAACACTGAAGCTTTCTTT
CDR3 protein: CASSVDLNTEAFF

clone size: once
V gene: TRBV6-6
D gene: TRBD2
CDR3 length: 16
J gene: TRBJ2-5
CDR3 DNA: TGTGCCAGCAGTTACCGTCCCCAGCGGGAGGGCGGGACCCAGTACTTC
CDR3 protein: CASSYRPQREGGTQYF

clone size: NA
V gene: TRBV6-1
D gene: TRBD1
CDR3 length: 13
J gene: TRBJ2-1
CDR3 DNA: TGTGCCAGCAGTAGGGACAGGAGGTATGAGCAGTTCTTC
CDR3 protein: CASSRDRRYEQFF

clone size: NA
V gene: TRBV7-9
D gene: NA
CDR3 length: 12
J gene: TRBJ2-1
CDR3 DNA: TGTGCCAGCAGCCCTTCCTGGGCTGAGCAGTTCTTC
CDR3 protein: CASSPSWAEQFF

clone size: NA
V gene: TRBV10-3
D gene: TRBD2
CDR3 length: 17
J gene: TRBJ2-2
CDR3 DNA: TGTGCCATCAGTGAGTCGCGAGCGGGAGCCGGCACCGGGGAGCTGTTTTTT
CDR3 protein: CAISESRAGAGTGELFF

clone size: NA
V gene: TRBV5-4
D gene: NA
CDR3 length: 15
J gene: TRBJ2-3
CDR3 DNA: TGTGCCAGCAGCCCCTCCGTGGGGGCCACAGATACGCAGTATTTT
CDR3 protein: CASSPSVGATDTQYF

clone size: NA
V gene: TRBV10-1
D gene: NA
CDR3 length: 15
J gene: TRBJ2-1
CDR3 DNA: TGCGCCAGCAGTAAGGGCGATAGCTCCTACAATGAGCAGTTCTTC
CDR3 protein: CASSKGDSSYNEQFF

clone size: NA
V gene: TRBV18
D gene: NA
CDR3 length: 14
J gene: TRBJ1-1
CDR3 DNA: TGTGCCAGCTCACCAGGGCAGGGGAACACTGAAGCTTTCTTT
CDR3 protein: CASSPGQGNTEAFF

clone size: NA
V gene: TRBV19
D gene: TRBD2
CDR3 length: 15
J gene: TRBJ2-7
CDR3 DNA: TGTGCCAGTAGCCTGGTGGGACTAGCGGGCTACGAGCAGTACTTC
CDR3 protein: CASSLVGLAGYEQYF

clone size: NA
V gene: TRBV6-6
D gene: NA
CDR3 length: 15
J gene: TRBJ1-6
CDR3 DNA: TGTGCCAGCAGTTACTTGCTGACTTATAATTCACCCCTCCACTTT
CDR3 protein: CASSYLLTYNSPLHF

clone size: NA
V gene: TRBV7-6
D gene: TRBD2
CDR3 length: 17
J gene: TRBJ2-1
CDR3 DNA: TGTGCCAGCAGCCGGACTAGCGGGAGGAACTCCTACAATGAGCAGTTCTTC
CDR3 protein: CASSRTSGRNSYNEQFF

clone size: NA
V gene: TRBV4-1
D gene: NA
CDR3 length: 13
J gene: TRBJ1-6
CDR3 DNA: TGCGCCAGCAGCCAAGATGTAAATTCACCCCTCCACTTT
CDR3 protein: CASSQDVNSPLHF

clone size: NA
V gene: TRBV5-1
D gene: NA
CDR3 length: 17
J gene: TRBJ2-3
CDR3 DNA: TGCGCCAGCAGCTCCTCGTTGGGCGGAGGGGGAACAGATACGCAGTATTTT
CDR3 protein: CASSSSLGGGGTDTQYF

clone size: NA
V gene: TRBV5-1
D gene: NA
CDR3 length: 16
J gene: TRBJ2-2
CDR3 DNA: TGCGCCAGCAGCCCCATGAGGGGACAAGTCGCCGGGGAGCTGTTTTTT
CDR3 protein: CASSPMRGQVAGELFF

clone size: NA
V gene: TRBV6-6
D gene: TRBD2
CDR3 length: 16
J gene: TRBJ2-7
CDR3 DNA: TGTGCCAGCAACCCGCAGGGTAGCGGGGGATCCTACGAGCAGTACTTC
CDR3 protein: CASNPQGSGGSYEQYF

clone size: few
V gene: TRBV6-1
D gene: TRBD1
CDR3 length: 14
J gene: TRBJ1-4
CDR3 DNA: TGTGCCAGCAGTAACTCACAGGGGGATGAAAAACTGTTTTTT
CDR3 protein: CASSNSQGDEKLFF

clone size: NA
V gene: TRBV2
D gene: NA
CDR3 length: 16
J gene: TRBJ1-1
CDR3 DNA: TGTGCCAGCAGGGAAGGGGGGGGAACCGGACAGCGTGAAGCTTTCTTT
CDR3 protein: CASREGGGTGQREAFF

clone size: NA
V gene: TRBV13
D gene: TRBD2
CDR3 length: 18
J gene: TRBJ2-3
CDR3 DNA: TGTGCCAGCAGCTTAGTGCTAGCGGGAGGGCCCCGAGTAGATACGCAGTATTTT
CDR3 protein: CASSLVLAGGPRVDTQYF

clone size: many
V gene: TRBV6-1
D gene: TRBD2
CDR3 length: 16
J gene: TRBJ2-7
CDR3 DNA: TGTGCCAGCCGTGGTATCGGCGGGACTAGCTTGTACGAGCAGTACTTC
CDR3 protein: CASRGIGGTSLYEQYF

clone size: NA
V gene: TRBV11-2
D gene: TRBD1
CDR3 length: 14
J gene: TRBJ2-3
CDR3 DNA: TGTGCCAGCAGCGGGGGACAGACCACAGATACGCAGTATTTT
CDR3 protein: CASSGGQTTDTQYF

clone size: NA
V gene: TRBV28
D gene: TRBD1
CDR3 length: 14
J gene: TRBJ1-1
CDR3 DNA: TGTGCCAGCAGTACTTACAGGGGGATGTCTGAAGCTTTCTTT
CDR3 protein: CASSTYRGMSEAFF

clone size: once
V gene: TRBV4-1
D gene: NA
CDR3 length: 15
J gene: TRBJ1-6
CDR3 DNA: TGCGCCAGCAGCCAAGTGTCTATCAGGGTTTCACCCCTCCACTTT
CDR3 protein: CASSQVSIRVSPLHF

clone size: NA
V gene: TRBV6-1
D gene: NA
CDR3 length: 14
J gene: TRBJ2-7
CDR3 DNA: TGTGCCAGCAGTGGGGGGGTAAGGTCCTACGAGCAGTACTTC
CDR3 protein: CASSGGVRSYEQYF

clone size: NA
V gene: TRBV7-9
D gene: NA
CDR3 length: 14
J gene: TRBJ1-1
CDR3 DNA: TGTGCCAGCAGCTTAGAAGGGGGTAGGACTGAAGCTTTCTTT
CDR3 protein: CASSLEGGRTEAFF

clone size: NA
V gene: TRBV19
D gene: NA
CDR3 length: 13
J gene: TRBJ2-2
CDR3 DNA: TGTGCCAGTGAAGGCAGACCCACCGGGGAGCTGTTTTTT
CDR3 protein: CASEGRPTGELFF

clone size: few
V gene: TRBV7-9
D gene: NA
CDR3 length: 13
J gene: TRBJ1-3
CDR3 DNA: TGTGCCAGCAGCCCAGCGGCTGGAAACACCATATATTTT
CDR3 protein: CASSPAAGNTIYF

clone size: NA
V gene: TRBV5-6
D gene: TRBD1
CDR3 length: 15
J gene: TRBJ1-2
CDR3 DNA: TGTGCCAGCAGCTTGTTGTACAGGGGAGGCTATGGCTACACCTTC
CDR3 protein: CASSLLYRGGYGYTF

clone size: NA
V gene: TRBV6-5
D gene: NA
CDR3 length: 12
J gene: TRBJ2-7
CDR3 DNA: TGTGCCAGCAGCCCTACAGGGTACGAGCAGTACTTC
CDR3 protein: CASSPTGYEQYF

clone size: NA
V gene: TRBV9
D gene: NA
CDR3 length: 18
J gene: TRBJ2-1
CDR3 DNA: TGTGCCAGCAGCGCAGCGAAGAGTACCGCTGGAGCCTACAATGAGCAGTTCTTC
CDR3 protein: CASSAAKSTAGAYNEQFF

clone size: NA
V gene: TRBV6-5
D gene: NA
CDR3 length: 16
J gene: TRBJ2-7
CDR3 DNA: TGTGCCAGCAGTTTCCGACGGGACTTGAGCTCCTACGAGCAGTACTTC
CDR3 protein: CASSFRRDLSSYEQYF

clone size: NA
V gene: TRBV5-1
D gene: NA
CDR3 length: 15
J gene: TRBJ2-6
CDR3 DNA: TGCGCCAGCAGCTTGACGGCCTCTGGGGCCAACGTCCTGACTTTC
CDR3 protein: CASSLTASGANVLTF

clone size: NA
V gene: TRBV19
D gene: NA
CDR3 length: 16
J gene: TRBJ2-1
CDR3 DNA: TGTGCCAGTAGTCCACTGCGCGGGGAAGGTTTCAATGAGCAGTTCTTC
CDR3 protein: CASSPLRGEGFNEQFF

clone size: NA
V gene: TRBV6-6
D gene: TRBD2
CDR3 length: 14
J gene: TRBJ2-1
CDR3 DNA: TGTGCCAGCAGTCTAGCGGGGCTCTACAATGAGCAGTTCTTC
CDR3 protein: CASSLAGLYNEQFF

clone size: NA
V gene: TRBV5-4
D gene: NA
CDR3 length: 13
J gene: TRBJ2-5
CDR3 DNA: TGTGCCAGCAGCCCCCGGGGTCAAGAGACCCAGTACTTC
CDR3 protein: CASSPRGQETQYF

clone size: once
V gene: TRBV7-9
D gene: TRBD1
CDR3 length: 15
J gene: TRBJ1-1
CDR3 DNA: TGTGCCAGCAGCTTAGGGCGACAGGGGAACACTGAAGCTTTCTTT
CDR3 protein: CASSLGRQGNTEAFF

clone size: NA
V gene: TRBV9
D gene: NA
CDR3 length: 18
J gene: TRBJ2-2
CDR3 DNA: TGTGCCAGCAGCCGGGGGTCGTATGGTAGCGGCCGCACCGGGGAGCTGTTTTTT
CDR3 protein: CASSRGSYGSGRTGELFF

clone size: NA
V gene: TRBV6-1
D gene: NA
CDR3 length: 15
J gene: TRBJ2-3
CDR3 DNA: TGTGCCAGCAGTGTTTTTAGGACGAGCACAGATACGCAGTATTTT
CDR3 protein: CASSVFRTSTDTQYF

clone size: NA
V gene: TRBV27
D gene: NA
CDR3 length: 16
J gene: TRBJ2-1
CDR3 DNA: TGTGCCAGCAGTTTAAGAACCCGGACCAAACGAAATGAGCAGTTCTTC
CDR3 protein: CASSLRTRTKRNEQFF

clone size: NA
V gene: TRBV4-2
D gene: NA
CDR3 length: 13
J gene: TRBJ2-1
CDR3 DNA: TGTGCCAGCAGCCCCGGGACCTTAAATGAGCAGTTCTTC
CDR3 protein: CASSPGTLNEQFF

clone size: few
V gene: TRBV14
D gene: NA
CDR3 length: 14
J gene: TRBJ1-1
CDR3 DNA: TGTGCCAGCAGCCAAGCTATGGGTATCACTGAAGCTTTCTTT
CDR3 protein: CASSQAMGITEAFF

clone size: NA
V gene: TRBV19
D gene: NA
CDR3 length: 13
J gene: TRBJ2-7
CDR3 DNA: TGTGCCAGTAGTCGAAGGGGGTCGTACGAGCAGTACTTC
CDR3 protein: CASSRRGSYEQYF

clone size: NA
V gene: TRBV11-2
D gene: NA
CDR3 length: 13
J gene: TRBJ2-1
CDR3 DNA: TGTGCCAGCAGCCCCTCGCCTCTCAATGAGCAGTTCTTC
CDR3 protein: CASSPSPLNEQFF

clone size: NA
V gene: TRBV6-1
D gene: NA
CDR3 length: 14
J gene: TRBJ1-5
CDR3 DNA: TGTGCCAGCAGTGAGGGACGTGGGCGGCAGCCCCAGCATTTT
CDR3 protein: CASSEGRGRQPQHF

clone size: NA
V gene: TRBV18
D gene: NA
CDR3 length: 13
J gene: TRBJ2-7
CDR3 DNA: TGTGCCAGCTCATCTGGGGCCCAGTACGAGCAGTACTTC
CDR3 protein: CASSSGAQYEQYF

clone size: NA
V gene: TRBV6-4
D gene: NA
CDR3 length: 10
J gene: TRBJ1-1
CDR3 DNA: TGTGCCAGCAGTGGTCAGGTGGCTTTCTTT
CDR3 protein: CASSGQVAFF

clone size: NA
V gene: TRBV9
D gene: TRBD2
CDR3 length: 15
J gene: TRBJ2-1
CDR3 DNA: TGTGCCAGCAGCTTAGGGACTAGCGGATACAATGAGCAGTTCTTC
CDR3 protein: CASSLGTSGYNEQFF

clone size: NA
V gene: TRBV11-2
D gene: NA
CDR3 length: 14
J gene: TRBJ2-1
CDR3 DNA: TGTGCCAGCAGCTTAGATCCGGTGCGGCGAGAGCAGTTCTTC
CDR3 protein: CASSLDPVRREQFF

clone size: NA
V gene: TRBV30
D gene: NA
CDR3 length: 13
J gene: TRBJ1-2
CDR3 DNA: TGTGCCTGGATCCGCGGCGGGGGCTATGGCTACACCTTC
CDR3 protein: CAWIRGGGYGYTF

clone size: NA
V gene: TRBV5-6
D gene: TRBD2
CDR3 length: 17
J gene: TRBJ2-3
CDR3 DNA: TGTGCCAGCAGCCCCCCGGGGGGAGCAACTAGCACAGATACGCAGTATTTT
CDR3 protein: CASSPPGGATSTDTQYF

clone size: NA
V gene: TRBV7-2
D gene: TRBD2
CDR3 length: 16
J gene: TRBJ2-7
CDR3 DNA: TGTGCCAGCAGCGTTAGCGGGAGTCGGAGATCCTACGAGCAGTACTTC
CDR3 protein: CASSVSGSRRSYEQYF

clone size: NA
V gene: TRBV7-9
D gene: NA
CDR3 length: 12
J gene: TRBJ2-7
CDR3 DNA: TGTGCCAGCCCCCCGCAGGACTACGAGCAGTACTTC
CDR3 protein: CASPPQDYEQYF

clone size: NA
V gene: TRBV27
D gene: NA
CDR3 length: 14
J gene: TRBJ2-7
CDR3 DNA: TGTGCCAGCAGTTTAATTTCAGGCTCCTACGAGCAGTACTTC
CDR3 protein: CASSLISGSYEQYF

clone size: NA
V gene: TRBV2
D gene: TRBD1
CDR3 length: 14
J gene: TRBJ1-6
CDR3 DNA: TGTGCCAGCCGGTGGACAGGAACAAATTCACCCCTCCACTTT
CDR3 protein: CASRWTGTNSPLHF